This T cell receptor (beta chain) was captured in a study of T-cell reconstitution after alpha-beta-depleted transplantation in children. Unique molecular identifiers were incorporated into the prepared TCRbeta library. One entry per CDR3 protein results from TCRdb running MiXCR on the PCR reads. Of more than 300,000 distinct CDR3 sequences in the sample, roughly 16% were seen once. This CDR3 is 19 amino acids long. V trimming: 0 bases; J trimming: 3 bases; junction bases outside the gene matches: 11. Germline V CDR1 and CDR2: SGHAT, FQDESV (reference sequence). The chain has TRBV11-1 and TRBJ2-7; 13 nucleotides align to TRBD2. The sample consisted of PBMCs, mostly from graft donor cells, taken 360 days after TCRalphabeta/CD19-depleted stem cell transplant. The TCR comes from a male patient aged 2-15 years who had a stem cell transplant for acute lymphoblastic leukemia, so the T cells may come from the graft donor. The CDR3 loop is CASSLAGTSGTRKVYEQYF. In DNA form, the CDR3 reads TGTGCCAGCAGCTTAGCTGGGACTAGCGGGACTCGGAAGGTCTACGAGCAGTACTTC.